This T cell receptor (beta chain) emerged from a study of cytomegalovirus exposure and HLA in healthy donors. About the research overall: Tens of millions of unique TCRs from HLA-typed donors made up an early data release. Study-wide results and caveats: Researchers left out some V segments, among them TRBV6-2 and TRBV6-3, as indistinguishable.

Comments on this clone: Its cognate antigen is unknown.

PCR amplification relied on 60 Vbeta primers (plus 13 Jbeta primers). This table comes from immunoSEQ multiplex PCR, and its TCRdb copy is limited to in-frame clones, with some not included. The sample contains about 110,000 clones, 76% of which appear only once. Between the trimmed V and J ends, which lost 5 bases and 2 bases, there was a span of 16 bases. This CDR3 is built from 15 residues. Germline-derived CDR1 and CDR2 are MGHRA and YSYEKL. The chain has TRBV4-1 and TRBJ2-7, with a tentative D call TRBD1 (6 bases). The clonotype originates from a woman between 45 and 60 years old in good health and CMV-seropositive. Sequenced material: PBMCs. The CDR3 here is CASSIMGASPYEQYF. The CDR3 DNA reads TGCGCCAGCAGCATAATGGGGGCCTCTCCCTACGAGCAGTACTTC.